A single sample is the source of the 15 T cell receptor beta chains below, sequenced in a study of blood T cell repertoires in COVID-19. The data were produced by immunoSEQ multiplex PCR, yet TCRdb's version contains in-frame clones alone and is incomplete. The sample carries under 130,000 clones, about 85% recorded once. Material: peripheral blood. Receptor source: a man aged 45-65 years in a cohort sampled during active COVID-19.

The table lists this clone with a count of one. This chain uses TRBV11-2 with TRBJ2-3; tentative D call: TRBD2 (5 bases). Between the trimmed V and J ends, which lost 1 base and 4 bases, there was a span of 18 bases. Germline CDR1 and CDR2: SGHAT and FQNNGV. CDR3 length: 17 amino acids. The CDR3: CASSLAVASRFPDTQYF. The DNA for the CDR3 is TGTGCCAGCAGCTTAGCCGTGGCTAGCAGGTTCCCAGATACGCAGTATTTT.

This chain joins TRBV29-1 and TRBJ1-1; D might be TRBD1 (5 bases). The V end was cut by 3 bases, the J end by 1 base, with 12 bases between. Germline assignment: CDR1 SQVTM and CDR2 ANQGSEA. This CDR3 is 14 amino acids long. The CDR3 sequence is CSVENRRGNTEAFF. The CDR3 nucleotides read TGCAGCGTTGAGAACAGGAGGGGGAACACTGAAGCTTTCTTT.

The chain uses TRBV12-1 and TRBJ2-2; TRBD2, as called in the table, went unchecked against the DNA. TRBV12-1 corresponds to a pseudogene. The CDR3 has 16 residues. The DNA of the CDR3 is TGTGCCAGCAGCTTTTTAGCGGCACGGTGGGGCGGGGAGCTGTTTTTT. Translated: CASSFLAARWGGELFF.

The chain links TRBV5-1 to TRBJ1-1; weak D call: TRBD1 (5 bases). The CDR3 spans 16 residues. The V gene's germline CDR1 is SGHRS and CDR2 YFSETQ. Trimming removed 5 bases at V and 5 bases at J, with 22 bases between. The DNA of the CDR3 is TGCGCCAGCAGTTCAGCAACAGGAACTTTGGGTACTGAAGCTTTCTTT. Its translation: CASSSATGTLGTEAFF.

The rearrangement uses TRBV19 and TRBJ2-1; a possible D gene is TRBD2 (5 bases). The CDR3 is 13 residues long. Per germline, CDR1 LNHDA and CDR2 SQIVND (reference sequence). V lost 7 bases and J lost 5, with 12 bases in between. In DNA, the CDR3 is TGTGCCAGTATTCCCAACGGGGACAATGAGCAGTTCTTC. The encoded protein is CASIPNGDNEQFF.

This clone has a single count. The chain has TRBV6-1 and TRBJ2-1; 9 positions agree with TRBD2. Germline trimming cut 0 bases from V and 9 bases from J; bases unmatched to any gene: 9. Looked up from germline, CDR1 is MNHNS and CDR2 is SASEGT. The CDR3 contains 16 residues. The CDR3, as DNA: TGTGCCAGCAGTGAAGCCGGCGGGGGGGCCTTGGGTGAGCAGTTCTTC. This gives the protein CASSEAGGGALGEQFF.

The count of this clone is one. V is TRBV7-3 and J is TRBJ2-3, with TRBD2 matching over 7 bases. The CDR3 contains 16 residues. The trim removed 5 bases at V and 2 bases at J, leaving 10 bases unmatched. Germline loops: CDR1 SGHTA, CDR2 FQGTGA. The CDR3 spells CASSAVLGGSTDTQYF. The CDR3 nucleotides are TGTGCCAGCAGCGCGGTTTTGGGGGGGTCCACAGATACGCAGTATTTT.

V usage is TRBV18 and J usage is TRBJ1-1, with TRBD1 as a possible D gene (5 bases). The CDR3 sequence is 13 residues long. Germline V gene lookup returns CDR1 KGHSH and CDR2 LQKENI. The V and J ends lost 2 bases and 8 bases respectively, with 12 bases between them. The CDR3 DNA sequence: TGTGCCAGCTCACCAGAATTGACAGAAGAAGCTTTCTTT. It codes for CASSPELTEEAFF. Combining the CDR3 with reference TRBV18 and TRBJ1-1 gives the whole variable domain NAGVMQNPRHLVRRRGQEARLRCSPMKGHSHVYWYRQLPEEGLKFMVYLQKENIIDESGMPKERFSAEFPKEGPSILRIQQVVRGDSAAYFCASSPELTEEAFFGQGTRLTVV.

This clone occurred once. CDR3 coding DNA: TGTGCCAGCAGTTACCCACAGGGTTCGGCTAGCGGGGGGCACCGCGATACGCAGTATTTT. This gives the protein CASSYPQGSASGGHRDTQYF. The rearrangement joins TRBV6-2 or TRBV6-3 to TRBJ2-3; 11 bases match TRBD2. There are 20 residues in the CDR3. In germline, CDR1 is MNHEY, CDR2 SVGEGT. V was clipped by 2 bases and J by 6 bases; unmatched bases: 19.

The genes are TRBV5-1 and TRBJ1-2; possible D gene TRBD1, 5 bases. CDR3 length: 14 amino acids. Trimming cost V 3 bases and J 6 bases, with 15 bases left between them. Germline V gives CDR1 SGHRS, CDR2 YFSETQ. In DNA, the CDR3 is TGCGCCAGCAGCTGGGGCCGACAGAACGATGGCTACACCTTC. This gives the protein CASSWGRQNDGYTF.

This chain joins TRBV2 and TRBJ2-7, with 7 bases that match TRBD1. CDR3 size: 13 residues. V lost 6 bases to trimming and J lost 0 bases; unmatched junction nucleotides: 2. Germline CDR1 and CDR2: SNHLY and FYNNEI. As DNA, the CDR3 is TGTGCCAGCAGAGGGACAGCCTCCTACGAGCAGTACGTC. Protein sequence: CASRGTASYEQYV.

The V call is TRBV5-1, the J call TRBJ1-4; D gene uncertain. Germline-derived CDR1 and CDR2 are SGHRS and YFSETQ. The CDR3 runs to 13 residues. V shed 3 bases and J shed 8 bases, with 11 bases lying between them. For the CDR3, the DNA is TGCGCCAGCAGCTCCGGGTGGGAGGAAAAACTGTTTTTT. It translates to CASSSGWEEKLFF. Full variable domain (missing parts from reference TRBV5-1 and TRBJ1-4): KAGVTQTPRYLIKTRGQQVTLSCSPISGHRSVSWYQQTPGQGLQFLFEYFSETQRNKGNFPGRFSGRQFSNSRSEMNVSTLELGDSALYLCASSSGWEEKLFFGSGTQLSVL.

The chain links TRBV19 to TRBJ2-5; TRBD1 agrees at 7 bases. Trimming took 2 bases from V and 2 from J; bases not matched to a gene: 5. This CDR3 is built from 15 residues. In germline, CDR1 is LNHDA, CDR2 SQIVND (reference sequence). CDR3 in DNA: TGTGCCAGTAGTATAAACAGGGGAACTCAAGAGACCCAGTACTTC. It yields the protein CASSINRGTQETQYF.

V usage is TRBV12-3 or TRBV12-4 and J usage is TRBJ1-1, with unresolved D. V lost 2 bases and J 11 bases, leaving 3 bases between the germline ends. The CDR3 runs 9 residues. The CDR3 region has the DNA TGTGCCAGCAGTTTACGGGCTTTCTTT. It yields the protein CASSLRAFF.

The J gene is TRBJ1-4, the V gene TRBV2; TRBD1 matches at 8 bases. Trimming at V came to 6 bases and at J to 2 bases, leaving 8 bases not matched to a gene. The CDR3 is made up of 16 amino acids. CDR1 and CDR2 (germline): SNHLY, FYNNEI. CDR3 bases: TGTGCCAGCAGCCCCGGACAGGGAGGGACTAATGAAAAACTGTTTTTT. It codes for CASSPGQGGTNEKLFF.